This entry concerns a single T cell receptor (beta chain). These data are taken from a study of blood T cell repertoires in COVID-19. Overall study context: There were acute and convalescent COVID-19 samples, and they came from the United States, Italy and Spain.

Looked up from germline, CDR1 is LNHNV and CDR2 is YYDKDF (reference sequence). The V gene end was trimmed by 1 base and the J gene end by 2 bases; junction bases not matched to a gene: 4. CDR3 length: 15 amino acids. The data were produced by immunoSEQ multiplex PCR, yet TCRdb's version contains in-frame clones alone and is incomplete. Of just over 90,000 clones detected, more than 65% appear once; the ten largest clones hold around 15%. The clonotype was recovered from a human donor in a cohort sampled during active COVID-19. What was sequenced was peripheral blood. V gene TRBV15 combines with J gene TRBJ1-2; TRBD1 aligns across 7 bases. The CDR3 reads CATSRVKGQNYGYTF. CDR3 nucleotides: TGTGCCACCAGCAGAGTAAAGGGACAGAACTATGGCTACACCTTC. Full variable domain (missing parts from reference TRBV15 and TRBJ1-2): DAMVIQNPRYQVTQFGKPVTLSCSQTLNHNVMYWYQQKSSQAPKLLFHYYDKDFNNEADTPDNFQSRRPNTSFCFLDIRSPGLGDTAMYLCATSRVKGQNYGYTFGSGTRLTVV.